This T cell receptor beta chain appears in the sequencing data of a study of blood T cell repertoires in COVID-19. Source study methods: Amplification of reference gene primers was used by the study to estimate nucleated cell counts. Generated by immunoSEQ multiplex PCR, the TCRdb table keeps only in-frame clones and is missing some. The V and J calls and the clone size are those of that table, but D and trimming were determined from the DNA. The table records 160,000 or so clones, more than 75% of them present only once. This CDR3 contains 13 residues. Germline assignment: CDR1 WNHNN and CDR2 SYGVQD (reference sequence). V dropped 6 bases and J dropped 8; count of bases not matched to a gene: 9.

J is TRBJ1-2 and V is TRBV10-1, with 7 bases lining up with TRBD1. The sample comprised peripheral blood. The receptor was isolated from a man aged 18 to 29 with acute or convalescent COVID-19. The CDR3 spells CASRPGTDEGYTF. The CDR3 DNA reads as TGCGCCAGCAGGCCCGGGACAGACGAGGGCTACACCTTC.